The 31 T cell receptor beta chains reported below all come from one sample, sequenced in a study of shared clonotypes between healthy human individuals. Profiling relied on immunoSEQ multiplex PCR, and the TCRdb table lists in-frame clones only, not all of them. The repertoire includes around 1.5 million clones, 95% to 99% of them detected once, and approximately 0.45% sits in the top ten. Sequencing was performed on naive CD4+ T cells sorted from blood. This sample's subset: CD45RA+ positively selected. All receptors derive from a man younger than 45 in good health.

This clone appeared a single time. The rearrangement links TRBV28 to TRBJ2-7; D is unresolved. The CDR3 is made up of 13 amino acids. Germline CDR1 is MDHEN and CDR2 is SYDVKM. With 2 bases removed from V and 3 bases from J, the gap between germline ends came to 8 bases. The CDR3 spells CASSLQENYEQYF. The CDR3 region has the DNA TGTGCCAGCAGTTTACAGGAAAACTACGAGCAGTACTTC.

This chain's CDR3 is CASSFTAGIETQYF. As DNA, the CDR3 is TGCGCCAGCAGCTTTACAGCGGGAATCGAGACCCAGTACTTC. This chain connects TRBV5-1 to TRBJ2-5, with 7 bases aligning to TRBD2. This CDR3 comprises 14 residues. V gave up 2 bases and J gave up 5 bases; unmatched junction bases: 6. CDR1 is SGHRS and CDR2 is YFSETQ in the germline V gene. Looking up the rest from reference TRBV5-1 and TRBJ2-5 gives the full variable domain: KAGVTQTPRYLIKTRGQQVTLSCSPISGHRSVSWYQQTPGQGLQFLFEYFSETQRNKGNFPGRFSGRQFSNSRSEMNVSTLELGDSALYLCASSFTAGIETQYFGPGTRLLVL.

The chain couples TRBV6-1 to TRBJ2-5; D is perhaps TRBD1 (6 bases). CDR3 size: 15 residues. The germline CDR1 and CDR2 sequences are MNHNS and SASEGT. V lost 6 bases and J 2 bases, leaving 16 bases between the germline ends. The CDR3 DNA is TGTGCCAGCAGGGATACAGGGATATTGCAAGAGACCCAGTACTTC. Protein product: CASRDTGILQETQYF.

The chain recombines TRBV9 with TRBJ2-7; 12 positions agree with TRBD1. The germline V gene encodes CDR1 SGDLS and CDR2 YYNGEE. The CDR3 has 15 residues. The junction had 11 bases not matched to a gene; V was cut back by 7 bases and J by 6 bases. CDR3 in DNA: TGTGCCAGCCTAGAGCCGGGACAGGGGGCTCTCGAGCAGTACTTC. Protein product: CASLEPGQGALEQYF.

The chain's CDR3 is CASSLLQGNTEAFF. The CDR3 DNA reads as TGTGCCAGCAGCCTATTACAGGGGAACACTGAAGCTTTCTTT. V and J are TRBV9 and TRBJ1-1; D may be TRBD1 (6 bases). Germline CDR1 SGDLS, CDR2 YYNGEE. Trimming cost V 4 bases and J 1 base, with 11 bases left between them. The CDR3 extends over 14 amino acids.

The chain employs TRBV29-1 and TRBJ2-7, with 7 bases lining up with TRBD1. Germline-derived CDR1 and CDR2 are SQVTM and ANQGSEA. The CDR3 is 15 amino acids. The J segment lost 7 bases and the V segment lost 5 bases, leaving 17 bases of the junction unmatched. CDR3 nucleotides: TGCAGCGTTCGGGGTGGGACAGAGGGTATTCGGGAGCAGTACTTC. Encoded protein: CSVRGGTEGIREQYF.

This chain joins TRBV9 and TRBJ2-7; 10 positions match TRBD2. With 4 bases clipped from V and 7 bases from J, the junction kept 14 bases outside the gene matches. Germline V gene sequence: CDR1 SGDLS, CDR2 YYNGEE. CDR3 length equals 16 residues. As DNA, the CDR3 is TGTGCCAGCAGCCCAAGGGGACTAGCGCACACGAGGGAGCAGTACTTC. Amino acid sequence: CASSPRGLAHTREQYF. Combining the CDR3 with reference TRBV9 and TRBJ2-7 gives the whole variable domain DSGVTQTPKHLITATGQRVTLRCSPRSGDLSVYWYQQSLDQGLQFLIQYYNGEERAKGNILERFSAQQFPDLHSELNLSSLELGDSALYFCASSPRGLAHTREQYFGPGTRLTVT.

CDR3 in amino acids: CASNFQGAGEKLFF. The CDR3 DNA sequence: TGTGCCAGTAACTTTCAGGGGGCTGGAGAAAAACTGTTTTTT. The rearrangement links TRBV19 to TRBJ1-4; 8 positions agree with TRBD1. This CDR3 contains 14 residues. The V and J ends lost 7 bases and 8 bases, in that order; junction bases with no gene match: 9. CDR1 LNHDA and CDR2 SQIVND come from the germline V gene (reference sequence).

The chain recombines TRBV19 with TRBJ1-1; TRBD1 aligns across 8 bases. The germline V gene encodes CDR1 LNHDA and CDR2 SQIVND (reference sequence). The trim removed 6 bases at V and 3 bases at J, leaving 6 bases unmatched. The CDR3 totals 14 residues. CDR3 residues: CASRRRTGYTEAFF. The CDR3 nucleotides read TGTGCCAGTAGGAGGAGGACAGGGTACACTGAAGCTTTCTTT.

V usage is TRBV29-1 and J usage is TRBJ1-4, with 7 bases lining up with TRBD1. Per the germline V gene, CDR1 is SQVTM and CDR2 is ANQGSEA. V was clipped by 4 bases and J by 6 bases; unmatched bases: 8. The CDR3 contains 14 residues. CDR3 loop: CSVARTGLDEKLFF. The CDR3 DNA follows: TGCAGCGTTGCCAGGACAGGACTCGATGAAAAACTGTTTTTT.

The V gene is TRBV7-2, the J gene TRBJ2-1; the match to TRBD1 covers 10 bases. Per germline, CDR1 SGHTA and CDR2 FQGNSA. The CDR3 contains 18 residues. V dropped 5 bases and J dropped 7; count of bases not matched to a gene: 17. CDR3: CASSHDRGRTNGPNEQFF. CDR3 in DNA: TGTGCCAGCAGCCACGACAGGGGGCGGACAAATGGGCCAAATGAGCAGTTCTTC.

J is TRBJ2-5 and V is TRBV7-8, with D possibly TRBD2 on 6 matching bases. The germline V gene encodes CDR1 SGHVS and CDR2 FQNEAQ. V was clipped by 5 bases and J by 4 bases, with 17 bases between them. The CDR3 has 15 residues. CDR3 residues: CASSGGTGLGETQYF. The CDR3, as DNA: TGTGCCAGCAGCGGAGGGACTGGTCTCGGAGAGACCCAGTACTTC.

This CDR3 is CASSPGRREEYEQYF. In DNA form, the CDR3 reads TGTGCCAGCAGCCCAGGGAGGCGGGAGGAATACGAGCAGTACTTC. The rearrangement uses TRBV9 and TRBJ2-7; 8 bases align to TRBD2. Germline values: CDR1 SGDLS, CDR2 YYNGEE. The CDR3 covers 15 residues. Trimming cost V 4 bases and J 4 bases; bases outside gene matches: 10.

The chain is built from TRBV7-6 and TRBJ2-3, with 7 bases lining up with TRBD1. Germline V CDR1 and CDR2: SGHVS, FNYEAQ. The V gene end was trimmed by 5 bases and the J gene end by 0 bases; junction bases not matched to a gene: 2. This CDR3 region has 14 residues. Here the CDR3 DNA reads TGTGCCAGCAGCCGACAGGGAAGCACAGATACGCAGTATTTT. Translation: CASSRQGSTDTQYF.

Concerning this clone: Additional DNA sequences in this sample encode the identical CDR3. This chain joins TRBV7-2 and TRBJ2-3; D gene ambiguous. Germline values: CDR1 SGHTA, CDR2 FQGNSA. The CDR3 runs 12 residues. Trimming shortened V by 6 bases and J by 4 bases, and 8 bases separated the two germline ends. The CDR3 DNA sequence: TGTGCCAGCAGTCGGCCCGCAGATACGCAGTATTTT. Protein: CASSRPADTQYF.

J is TRBJ1-2 and V is TRBV6-1; possible D gene TRBD1, 5 bases. This CDR3 region has 14 residues. Trimming stripped 11 bases from V and 8 bases from J, with 24 bases between. The germline CDR1 and CDR2 sequences are MNHNS and SASEGT. CDR3: CAGGRPGPTRGYTF. For the CDR3, the DNA is TGTGCCGGCGGGCGTCCGGGGCCGACTAGAGGCTACACCTTC.

The rearrangement links TRBV18 to TRBJ2-6; 10 bases agree with TRBD1. Germline loops: CDR1 KGHSH, CDR2 LQKENI. The V segment lost 1 base and the J segment 1 base; nucleotides outside the gene matches: 1. The CDR3 is 17 residues long. The CDR3 sequence: CASSPRGQGSGANVLTF. CDR3 sequence (DNA): TGTGCCAGCTCACCACGGGGACAGGGGTCTGGGGCCAACGTCCTGACTTTC. The full variable domain, its missing parts supplied by reference TRBV18 and TRBJ2-6, is NAGVMQNPRHLVRRRGQEARLRCSPMKGHSHVYWYRQLPEEGLKFMVYLQKENIIDESGMPKERFSAEFPKEGPSILRIQQVVRGDSAAYFCASSPRGQGSGANVLTFGAGSRLTVL.

On this clone itself: Other DNA sequences within the sample encode an identical CDR3. The V gene is TRBV5-4, the J gene TRBJ2-2, with no clear D. Germline V lookup: CDR1 SGHNT, CDR2 YYREEE (reference sequence). Trimming removed 0 bases at V and 2 bases at J, with 8 bases between. The CDR3 is 15 residues long. In nucleotides, the CDR3 is TGTGCCAGCAGCTTGGCCTTGGGCAACACCGGGGAGCTGTTTTTT. Its protein is CASSLALGNTGELFF. Variable domain in full (rest from reference TRBV5-4 and TRBJ2-2): ETGVTQSPTHLIKTRGQQVTLRCSSQSGHNTVSWYQQALGQGPQFIFQYYREEENGRGNFPPRFSGLQFPNYSSELNVNALELDDSALYLCASSLALGNTGELFFGEGSRLTVL.

This clone was recorded only once. Other nucleotide sequences from this sample produce the same CDR3. The chain employs TRBV20-1 and TRBJ2-7, with D perhaps TRBD2 (5 bases). Germline assignment: CDR1 DFQATT and CDR2 SNEGSKA (reference sequence). The CDR3 runs to 10 residues. Deletions cut 3 bases from V and 7 bases from J, with 7 bases between. CDR3 loop: CSASRGEQYF. The CDR3 DNA reads as TGCAGTGCTAGTCGAGGGGAGCAGTACTTC.

Note on this clone: The same CDR3 arises from other DNA sequences in this sample as well. This chain joins TRBV7-2 and TRBJ2-1; possibly TRBD1 for D (5 bases). This CDR3 region has 15 residues. Trimming stripped 3 bases from V and 1 base from J, with 10 bases between. CDR1 SGHTA and CDR2 FQGNSA come from the germline V gene. The CDR3, as DNA: TGTGCCAGCAGCTTGTCAACAGGATCCTACAATGAGCAGTTCTTC. Amino acid sequence: CASSLSTGSYNEQFF.

This clone was observed a handful of times. V gene TRBV20-1 combines with J gene TRBJ2-1, with D uncertain. Trimming stripped 2 bases from V and 10 bases from J, with 9 bases between. Germline V lookup: CDR1 DFQATT, CDR2 SNEGSKA (reference sequence). CDR3 size: 11 residues. CDR3 nucleotides: TGCAGTGCTAGATGGCTAATCGAGCAGTTCTTC. It codes for CSARWLIEQFF.

This chain links TRBV18 with TRBJ2-5, with 9 bases identical to TRBD1. CDR1 and CDR2 (germline): KGHSH, LQKENI. The V segment lost 4 bases and the J segment 3 bases; nucleotides outside the gene matches: 9. The CDR3 spans 16 residues. The DNA of the CDR3 is TGTGCCAGCTCACGTCAGAACAGGGGGCACGAAGAGACCCAGTACTTC. Translation gives CASSRQNRGHEETQYF. Complete variable domain (other parts from reference TRBV18 and TRBJ2-5): NAGVMQNPRHLVRRRGQEARLRCSPMKGHSHVYWYRQLPEEGLKFMVYLQKENIIDESGMPKERFSAEFPKEGPSILRIQQVVRGDSAAYFCASSRQNRGHEETQYFGPGTRLLVL.

The V call is TRBV11-2, the J call TRBJ2-4; tentative D call: TRBD2 (6 bases). This CDR3 spans 17 amino acids. CDR1 is SGHAT, CDR2 FQNNGV, per germline. The V and J ends lost 3 bases and 1 base respectively, with 16 bases between them. The DNA for the CDR3 is TGTGCCAGCAGCTTTGGACGTCCGGGAGCGGCCAAAAACATTCAGTACTTC. This translates into CASSFGRPGAAKNIQYF.

As to this clone: The same CDR3 is also encoded by other DNA sequences in this sample. This chain uses TRBV20-1 with TRBJ1-1; no clear D gene. The CDR3 totals 11 residues. The V gene's germline CDR1 is DFQATT and CDR2 SNEGSKA (reference sequence). Trimming pared 3 bases from V and 4 bases from J, leaving 6 bases between. CDR3 DNA: TGCAGTGCTAGGCGCCCCACTGAAGCTTTCTTT. Translation: CSARRPTEAFF.

This chain links TRBV28 with TRBJ1-4; no reliable D call. CDR1 MDHEN and CDR2 SYDVKM come from the germline V gene. Between the trimmed V and J ends, which lost 2 bases and 8 bases, there was a span of 12 bases. The CDR3 is 14 amino acids. CDR3 amino acids: CASSLSAPPEKLFF. For the CDR3, the DNA is TGTGCCAGCAGTTTAAGTGCGCCTCCAGAAAAACTGTTTTTT.

The CDR3 loop is CASSPLGGPQGGYGYTF. The DNA of the CDR3 is TGTGCCAGCTCACCATTGGGGGGACCTCAAGGGGGCTATGGCTACACCTTC. The genes are TRBV18 and TRBJ1-2; TRBD1 is a possible D gene (6 bases). The CDR3 has 17 amino acids. V lost 2 bases and J lost 4, with 20 bases in between. Germline V gene sequence: CDR1 KGHSH, CDR2 LQKENI.

The chain joins TRBV5-1 to TRBJ2-7, with 7 positions matching TRBD1. V was clipped by 4 bases and J by 6 bases; unmatched bases: 16. Germline CDR1 and CDR2: SGHRS and YFSETQ. This CDR3 region has 16 residues. The CDR3, as DNA: TGCGCCAGCAGCCCCGATCCGACAGGGACGACTTCCGAGCAGTACTTC. Translated: CASSPDPTGTTSEQYF.

The chain recombines TRBV10-2 with TRBJ1-4; no reliable D call. CDR1 is WSHSY and CDR2 is SAAADI in the germline V gene. The germline V and J ends were trimmed by 1 base and 4 bases, with 7 bases remaining between them. CDR3 length equals 14 residues. CDR3 DNA: TGCGCCAGCAGTGAGTTCCCCCGTAATGAAAAACTGTTTTTT. Translating gives CASSEFPRNEKLFF.

In regard to this clone: This specimen includes other DNA sequences encoding the same CDR3. The chain recombines TRBV2 with TRBJ2-7; D unclear. Germline-derived CDR1 and CDR2 are SNHLY and FYNNEI. This CDR3 has 12 amino acids. Trimming removed 2 bases at V and 4 bases at J, with 6 bases between. The CDR3 loop reads CASSERGYEQYF. Here the CDR3 DNA reads TGTGCCAGCAGTGAAAGAGGATACGAGCAGTACTTC.

This chain joins TRBV14 and TRBJ1-1; maybe TRBD1 (6 bases). Trimming took 4 bases from V and 4 from J, leaving 22 bases between them. This CDR3 has 17 residues. Germline CDR1 SGHDN, CDR2 FVKESK. The CDR3 region has the DNA TGTGCCAGCAGCCTTTTCGGGCAGGGGCGTCGGGGCACTGAAGCTTTCTTT. Encoded protein: CASSLFGQGRRGTEAFF.

The chain is built from TRBV14 and TRBJ2-7; 8 nucleotides align to TRBD1. Losses at the gene ends were 6 bases for V and 1 base for J; bases not matched to a gene: 8. This CDR3 is 15 amino acids long. The V gene's germline CDR1 is SGHDN and CDR2 FVKESK. The CDR3 DNA reads as TGTGCCAGCAGTCGCCGGACAGGGCCTTCCTACGAGCAGTACTTC. Translating it yields CASSRRTGPSYEQYF.